This T cell receptor (beta chain) was documented in a study of radiotherapy plus CTLA-4 blockade in lung cancer. Study outcomes and limitations: The study found tumor-derived TCR clones expanded in blood after radiotherapy plus ipilimumab.

Chemo-refractory metastatic non-small-cell lung cancer patients were treated with focal radiation plus CTLA-4 blockade with ipilimumab. The CDR3 runs to 17 residues. J gave up 2 bases and V 8 bases, and 16 bases lay outside the gene matches. Germline loops: CDR1 MDHEN, CDR2 SYDVKM. This clone has only one observation. The target antigen is unknown. The protocol was immunoSEQ multiplex PCR, while the TCRdb copy is restricted to in-frame clones and leaves out a portion. Of tens of thousands of clones in the sample, roughly 87% were seen once. Specimen: peripheral blood, collected from a patient treated with radiotherapy plus ipilimumab. The origin of this receptor is a human donor with non-small cell lung cancer that progressed on radiotherapy plus ipilimumab. This chain connects TRBV28 to TRBJ2-3; 7 positions agree with TRBD2. For the CDR3, the DNA is TGTGCCAGCGGTACGGGAGGTATTCACCTTTCCACAGATACGCAGTATTTT. Its protein is CASGTGGIHLSTDTQYF.